This T cell receptor beta chain was identified in a study of blood T cell repertoires in COVID-19. V lost 1 base and J lost 2; bases outside the gene matches: 17. Germline CDR1 and CDR2: SGHRS and YFSETQ. The CDR3 is made up of 19 amino acids. Sequencing used immunoSEQ multiplex PCR; TCRdb keeps in-frame clones, though not all of them. The sample has tens of thousands of clones, about 89% seen once. This clone was counted a single time. The TCR sequence derives from a woman aged 55-69 years with active COVID-19. The V and J genes are TRBV5-1 and TRBJ2-7; 8 nucleotides align to TRBD1. The source material was peripheral blood. CDR3 DNA sequence: TGCGCCAGCAGCTTGTTACAGGGGGATCGGGTCCCGAAAGCCTACGAGCAGTACTTC. Translation: CASSLLQGDRVPKAYEQYF.